The 28 T cell receptor beta chains listed next were all sequenced from one sample in a study of T cell repertoires in cytomegalovirus infection. No antigens are known for them. TCRdb fed the reads into MiXCR, producing one record per CDR3 protein. Of about 400,000 distinct CDR3 sequences in the sample, roughly 34% were seen once. The sequencing used cultured PBMCs, collected from culture after CMV antigen stimulation. These receptors were taken from a human donor in good health (CMV status not recorded). Some clones in this sample may be carry-over from other donors' samples.

This rearrangement joins TRBV9 to TRBJ2-5; D may match TRBD1 or TRBD2 (5 bases each). This CDR3 has 14 amino acids. V lost 4 bases, J lost 4 bases, and 14 bases lay in between. Germline V gene lookup returns CDR1 SGDLS and CDR2 YYNGEE. CDR3 sequence reads: CASSPGRGPETQYF. As DNA, the CDR3 is TGTGCCAGCAGCCCAGGACGGGGACCAGAGACCCAGTACTTC.

This sequence joins TRBV6-6 and TRBJ1-1; D remains ambiguous. CDR3 length: 14 residues. V lost 8 bases and J lost 1, with 14 bases in between. Looked up from germline, CDR1 is MNHNY and CDR2 is SVGAGI (reference sequence). CDR3 amino acids: CASQRAIENTEAFF. The CDR3 DNA reads as TGTGCCAGCCAAAGGGCCATTGAGAACACTGAAGCTTTCTTT.

This sequence joins TRBV20-1 and TRBJ2-5; 8 nucleotides line up with TRBD2. Looked up from germline, CDR1 is DFQATT and CDR2 is SNEGSKA (reference sequence). Losses at the gene ends were 6 bases for V and 4 bases for J; bases not matched to a gene: 10. The CDR3 runs to 14 residues. The CDR3 nucleotides are TGCAGTGCAGCGGGACTAGGAAGTGTAGAGACCCAGTACTTC. This sequence encodes CSAAGLGSVETQYF.

The chain carries TRBV7-2 and TRBJ2-3; D is undetermined. CDR3 length equals 13 residues. Trimming pared 7 bases from V and 4 bases from J, leaving 12 bases between. Germline-derived CDR1 and CDR2 are SGHTA and FQGNSA. In DNA, the CDR3 is TGTGCCAGCACGCTCCCGGGCCCAGATACGCAGTATTTT. Encoded protein: CASTLPGPDTQYF.

The chain is built from TRBV6-6 and TRBJ1-5, with TRBD1 matching 9 bases. This CDR3 has 16 amino acids. J was trimmed by 6 bases and V by 3 bases; bases with no gene match: 9. CDR1 is MNHNY, CDR2 SVGAGI, per germline (reference sequence). CDR3 coding DNA: TGTGCCAGCAGTTATTACCGGGACAGGGTGGGTCAGCCCCAGCATTTT. It yields the protein CASSYYRDRVGQPQHF.

The rearrangement joins TRBV7-2 to TRBJ2-5; D gene unclear. V dropped 2 bases and J dropped 4 bases, with 11 bases sitting between them. This CDR3 comprises 14 residues. Germline CDR1 reads SGHTA; CDR2 reads FQGNSA. Here the CDR3 DNA reads TGTGCCAGCAGCTTACCGTGGGTTATAGAGACCCAGTACTTC. It is translated as CASSLPWVIETQYF.

For this clonotype: The junction departs from the called germline gene at one end, perhaps through a read error. The chain is built from TRBV5-4 and TRBJ2-1; 9 bases align to TRBD2. CDR1 and CDR2 (germline): SGHNT, YYREEE (reference sequence). The CDR3 consists of 17 residues. The CDR3 spells CASSLPTSGKRNNEQCF. The CDR3 nucleotides read TGTGCCAGCAGCCTACCGACTAGCGGCAAGAGAAACAATGAGCAGTGCTTC.

The rearrangement joins TRBV24-1 to TRBJ2-3; 10 bases match TRBD2. Germline assignment: CDR1 KGHDR and CDR2 SFDVKD. J gave up 2 bases and V 3 bases, and 10 bases lay outside the gene matches. This CDR3 is 18 amino acids long. The CDR3: CATSDTYSGRNITDTQYF. As DNA, the CDR3 is TGTGCCACCAGTGATACCTATAGCGGGAGGAATATCACAGATACGCAGTATTTT.

This clonotype has a count of ten or more. CDR3 protein: CASSSGAGNTEAFF. The CDR3 nucleotides are TGTGCCAGCAGCTCCGGCGCCGGGAACACTGAAGCTTTCTTT. The chain is built from TRBV7-3 and TRBJ1-1; D call uncertain. Per germline, CDR1 SGHTA and CDR2 FQGTGA. This CDR3 is 14 amino acids long. Trimming took off 4 bases at V and 1 base at J, with 10 bases between the two ends.

The chain combines TRBV4-2 with TRBJ1-6, with D unresolved. CDR1 and CDR2 from the germline V gene are LGHNA and YNFKEQ. V lost 0 bases and J 0 bases, leaving 12 bases between the germline ends. CDR3 length: 18 amino acids. Written as DNA, the CDR3 is TGTGCCAGCAGCCAAGAGGAAGGATCTAGCTCCTATAATTCACCCCTCCACTTT. This gives the protein CASSQEEGSSSYNSPLHF.

There are many counts of this clonotype. V usage is TRBV19 and J usage is TRBJ1-1, with unresolved D. The CDR3 contains 15 residues. Germline loops: CDR1 LNHDA, CDR2 SQIVND (reference sequence). The V gene lost 4 bases and the J gene lost 2 bases, with 14 bases spanning the gap. CDR3 DNA: TGTGCCAGTAGTACAGCCCCGTTGGGAAACACTGAAGCTTTCTTT. Protein sequence: CASSTAPLGNTEAFF.

This clonotype has a count of ten or more. The chain recombines TRBV7-2 with TRBJ1-2; tentative D call: TRBD1 (5 bases). CDR3 length: 14 amino acids. Germline CDR1 and CDR2: SGHTA and FQGNSA. Trimming left V 6 bases short and J 8 bases short, with 19 bases between. CDR3 loop: CASSPARGAAGYTF. The CDR3 DNA sequence: TGTGCCAGCAGTCCAGCTCGAGGGGCGGCCGGCTACACCTTC.

The J gene is TRBJ2-7, the V gene TRBV4-3, with D possibly matching TRBD2 (5 bases). This CDR3 has 15 amino acids. CDR1 and CDR2 from the germline V gene are LGHNA and YSLEER. Trimming stripped 1 base from V and 1 base from J, with 11 bases between. The CDR3: CASSQGLASSYEQYF. CDR3 bases: TGCGCCAGCAGCCAAGGGCTAGCTTCTTCCTACGAGCAGTACTTC.

This clonotype came up a few times. J is TRBJ1-2 and V is TRBV12-3 or TRBV12-4, with D perhaps TRBD1 (6 bases). Trimming took off 4 bases at V and 4 bases at J, with 13 bases between the two ends. CDR3 size: 14 residues. The CDR3 is CASSWQGPGYGYTF. CDR3 nucleotides: TGTGCCAGCAGTTGGCAGGGGCCGGGCTATGGCTACACCTTC.

This sequence joins TRBV6-2 or TRBV6-3 and TRBJ2-1; D not resolved. The germline V and J ends were trimmed by 7 bases and 8 bases, with 18 bases remaining between them. Germline assignment: CDR1 MNHEY and CDR2 SVGEGT. The CDR3 spans 14 residues. As DNA, the CDR3 is TGTGCCAGCACGCATCTCCTCGGCGCGGATGAGCAGTTCTTC. As protein: CASTHLLGADEQFF.

The chain joins TRBV28 to TRBJ1-2; TRBD1 matches at 8 bases. Germline V CDR1 and CDR2: MDHEN, SYDVKM. The V gene end was trimmed by 1 base and the J gene end by 0 bases; junction bases not matched to a gene: 7. The CDR3 spans 17 residues. The CDR3 protein is CASSLFLQGATNYGYTF. The DNA of the CDR3 is TGTGCCAGCAGTTTATTTCTCCAGGGGGCAACTAACTATGGCTACACCTTC.

In this sample, this clonotype turned up a few times. The gene calls are TRBV19 and TRBJ2-6; maybe TRBD1 (5 bases). Germline V CDR1 and CDR2: LNHDA, SQIVND (reference sequence). V lost 7 bases and J 0 bases, leaving 13 bases between the germline ends. This CDR3 contains 16 residues. CDR3 DNA: TGTGCCAGTACTACAGACAGATTCTCTGGGGCCAACGTCCTGACTTTC. Translated: CASTTDRFSGANVLTF.

This chain uses TRBV28 with TRBJ1-2; D not resolved. V shed 2 bases and J shed 4 bases, with 8 bases lying between them. Germline assignment: CDR1 MDHEN and CDR2 SYDVKM. The CDR3 loop spans 13 amino acids. CDR3: CASSLTAFYGYTF. The CDR3 nucleotides are TGTGCCAGCAGTTTAACAGCGTTCTATGGCTACACCTTC.

This chain connects TRBV7-2 to TRBJ2-7; D ambiguous. This CDR3 comprises 16 residues. Trimming stripped 1 base from V and 0 bases from J, with 13 bases between. Germline V gives CDR1 SGHTA, CDR2 FQGNSA. DNA for the CDR3: TGTGCCAGCAGCTTAGGTGTCCAGATAAGCTCCTACGAGCAGTACGTC. Its protein product is CASSLGVQISSYEQYV.

This rearrangement joins TRBV29-1 to TRBJ2-7, with D possibly TRBD2 on 6 matching bases. The CDR3 sequence is 14 residues long. Per the germline V gene, CDR1 is SQVTM and CDR2 is ANQGSEA. The V end was cut by 6 bases, the J end by 1 base, with 16 bases between. The CDR3 protein is CSVDLVGSSYEQYF. The CDR3 DNA follows: TGCAGCGTGGACTTAGTCGGGAGTTCCTACGAGCAGTACTTC.

The rearrangement joins TRBV19 to TRBJ1-2; D is undetermined. This CDR3 contains 16 residues. Between the trimmed V and J ends, which lost 8 bases and 4 bases, there was a span of 23 bases. From germline, CDR1 is LNHDA and CDR2 SQIVND (reference sequence). The CDR3 reads CASQDGSFGSLYGYTF. The DNA of the CDR3 is TGTGCCAGTCAGGACGGTAGCTTCGGGTCACTCTATGGCTACACCTTC.

This clonotype was detected only a few times. V and J are TRBV12-3 or TRBV12-4 and TRBJ2-1, with 8 positions matching TRBD1. The CDR3 is 13 residues long. V lost 6 bases, J lost 14 bases, and 12 bases stayed unmatched. The CDR3 sequence: CASSLLPGQGKFF. In DNA, the CDR3 is TGTGCCAGCAGCCTACTCCCTGGACAGGGAAAGTTCTTC.

This clonotype has only a few counts. This chain connects TRBV7-8 to TRBJ2-3; 11 bases map to TRBD2. The J segment lost 9 bases and the V segment lost 4 bases, leaving 9 bases of the junction unmatched. CDR1 SGHVS and CDR2 FQNEAQ come from the germline V gene. The CDR3 has 15 residues. The CDR3 DNA is TGTGCCAGCAGCTCTACCCCCGGGACTAGCGGAACGCAGTATTTT. This codes for CASSSTPGTSGTQYF.

This clonotype appeared many times. The chain couples TRBV4-3 to TRBJ2-1; TRBD2 might be the D (5 bases). Deletions cut 0 bases from V and 2 bases from J, with 14 bases between. The germline gives CDR1 LGHNA, CDR2 YSLEER. This CDR3 is built from 17 residues. Here the CDR3 reads CASSQDNRLSAYNEQFF. The CDR3 DNA follows: TGCGCCAGCAGCCAAGATAACAGACTTAGCGCCTACAATGAGCAGTTCTTC.

This clonotype was detected a few times. The rearrangement links TRBV14 to TRBJ1-1; D not certain. Trimming took off 0 bases at V and 8 bases at J, with 10 bases between the two ends. The germline gives CDR1 SGHDN, CDR2 FVKESK. CDR3 length equals 13 residues. The chain's CDR3 is CASSQDIVSEAFF. The CDR3 DNA reads TGTGCCAGCAGCCAAGATATAGTGTCGGAAGCTTTCTTT.

The chain is built from TRBV7-2 and TRBJ2-1; D is unclear. Germline V gives CDR1 SGHTA, CDR2 FQGNSA. CDR3 length equals 13 residues. Trimming pared 5 bases from V and 12 bases from J, leaving 17 bases between. CDR3 residues: CASSLPIPVPQFF. The CDR3 nucleotides are TGTGCCAGCAGCCTACCAATACCGGTGCCGCAGTTCTTC.

The J gene is TRBJ1-1, the V gene TRBV7-6; 9 bases fit TRBD1. Germline V gene data show CDR1 as SGHVS and CDR2 as FNYEAQ. With 4 bases clipped from V and 5 bases from J, the junction kept 5 bases outside the gene matches. This CDR3 has 14 residues. The CDR3 DNA follows: TGTGCCAGCAGCTCCCTTGGACAGGGGACTGAAGCTTTCTTT. This codes for CASSSLGQGTEAFF.

The genes are TRBV7-2 and TRBJ2-7, with D unclear. V was trimmed by 3 bases and J by 4 bases, leaving 10 bases between them. Looked up from germline, CDR1 is SGHTA and CDR2 is FQGNSA. This CDR3 region has 13 residues. CDR3 sequence: CASSFGRKYEQYF. The CDR3 DNA sequence: TGTGCCAGCAGCTTCGGCAGGAAGTACGAGCAGTACTTC.